This T cell receptor beta chain came from a study of cytomegalovirus exposure and HLA in healthy donors. Study findings and constraints: It was found in a later analysis that first-cohort TCR clusters tended to co-occur in the 100 to 150 validation repertoires.

CDR3 length: 15 residues. The germline gives CDR1 SGDLS, CDR2 YYNGEE. V lost 4 bases and J lost 0, with 8 bases in between. As concerns this clone: Its antigen is undetermined.

The protocol was immunoSEQ multiplex PCR, while the TCRdb copy is restricted to in-frame clones and leaves out a portion. The sample contains fewer than 250,000 clones, around 87% of which appear only once. This receptor was identified in a young man in good health and CMV-seronegative. Material: PBMCs. This chain connects TRBV9 to TRBJ2-6; a weak D match, TRBD1 (6 bases). This CDR3 reads CASSQGGSGANVLTF. The CDR3 DNA reads as TGTGCCAGCAGCCAAGGGGGCTCTGGGGCCAACGTCCTGACTTTC.